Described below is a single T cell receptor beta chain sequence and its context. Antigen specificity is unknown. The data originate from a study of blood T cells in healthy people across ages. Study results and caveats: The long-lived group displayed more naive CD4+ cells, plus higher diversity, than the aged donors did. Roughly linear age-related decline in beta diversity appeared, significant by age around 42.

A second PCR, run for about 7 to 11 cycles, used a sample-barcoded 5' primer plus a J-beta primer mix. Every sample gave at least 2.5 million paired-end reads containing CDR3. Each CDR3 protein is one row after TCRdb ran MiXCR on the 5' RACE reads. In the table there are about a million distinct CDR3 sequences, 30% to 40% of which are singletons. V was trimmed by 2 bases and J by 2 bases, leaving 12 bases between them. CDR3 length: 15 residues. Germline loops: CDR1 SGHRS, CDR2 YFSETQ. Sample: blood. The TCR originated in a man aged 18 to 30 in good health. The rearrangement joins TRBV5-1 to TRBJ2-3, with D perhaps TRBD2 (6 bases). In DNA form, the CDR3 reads TGCGCCAGCAGCTTAGTGGGGGGAATCACAGATACGCAGTATTTT. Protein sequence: CASSLVGGITDTQYF.